This T cell receptor (beta chain) appears in the sequencing data of a study of shared clonotypes between healthy human individuals (TCRdb year 2020). Regarding the complete study: A few men and two women, aged 18 to 49 years, made up the cohort. Per donor, three plates each were used for CD4 naive and CD4 memory, two for CD8 naive, and one for CD8 memory. Different laboratories and diverse techniques were used to prepare libraries and sequence TCR repertoires, to increase sequencing depth and limit assay-specific biases. Between about 0.8 and 9.5 billion PBMCs per donor were obtained by leukapheresis. The study deeply sequenced blood TCR repertoires of about 5 healthy adults to estimate repertoire size and the extent of clonotype sharing between individuals.

Details on this clone: This receptor's antigen is unknown. Base-call qualities are not available, and no considerably larger clone is one nucleotide away.

The CDR3 starts with the cysteine, ends with the phenylalanine, and has 15 residues. Only the CDR3 DNA is retained, 45 bases long and in frame from the first base. CDR1 MNHEY and CDR2 SMNVEV are derived from the germline V gene (reference sequence). V sheds 5 bases and J sheds 4 bases, leaving 15 bases between their ends. What the study reported, not specific to this receptor: Sampling was limited to blood, and TCR repertoires in tissue likely differ from TCR repertoires in blood. Incomplete sequencing was indicated by rarefaction of sorted-subset datasets, despite the large sequencing depth. Based on pairwise subsampling, the degree of clonotype sharing among donors was expected to be affected by sequencing depth. Estimated clonotype richness was generally larger for naive than for memory subsets. Across several donors, roughly 5% of naive CD4, over 3% of naive CD8, about 2% of memory CD4, and roughly 0.41% of memory CD8 clonotypes were shared. Because the study included a small number of donors, the genetic and exposure-history diversity represented was limited. Higher generation probabilities were observed for clonotypes shared by all four sorted-subset donors than for non-shared clonotypes.

Using the deep immunoSEQ assay, TCR CDR3 regions were amplified from genomic DNA by multiplex PCR. Extracted genomic DNA from each cell subset was spread evenly across all wells of several immunoSEQ 96-well plates, with each plate serving as a replicate. For sorted subsets, approximately 190 ng genomic DNA, equal to about 30,000 T cell genomes, was loaded into each replicate PCR. Purified libraries were quantified with a Qubit 3.0 fluorometer, sized on a Bioanalyzer 2100, and re-quantified with the KAPA Library Quantification kit. A separate single-read 150-cycle Illumina NextSeq 550 flow cell was used to sequence each immunoSEQ 96-well plate. The original methods were these. Because the immunoSEQ output included only junctional sequences and no quality scores, the filtering could not be the same as the filtering used for full-length reads. To assign V/J genes and CDR3, sequences were annotated against IMGT germline references using PyIR, a Python wrapper for IgBLAST v1.9. Reads were filtered out if the reads had weak V/J assignments (E-value above 1e-6), no CDR3, stop codons, out-of-frame junctions, or ambiguous translated residues. V3J clonotypes were defined as sequences sharing an identical inferred V gene, J gene, and CDR3 amino acid sequence. The percentage overlap between two repertoires was calculated by dividing the number of shared unique clonotypes by the size of the smaller repertoire. Three approaches were used to assess repertoire richness: RTK rarefaction, the Chao1 estimator, and Recon v2.1 estimates of unobserved clonotypes. OLGA was used to compute generation probabilities for all TCRbeta clonotypes that the gDNA method yielded from several donors. The clones in this table, taken by TCRdb from immuneACCESS, are in-frame only. Not every clone is retained; where verified, under half of the shortfall comes from an unresolved V gene, and the cause of the rest is unknown. V and J calls and clone size come straight from that table; D and trimming were deduced from the DNA. This sample holds 560,000 or so clones; approximately 96% were observed only once. The ten largest clones take up roughly 0.1% of the sample.

CD8 naive samples were obtained by positive selection for CCR7 among CD45RO-negative cells, yielding a CD45RA+CCR7+ population from which TemRA cells were excluded. Donors were healthy HIV-negative adults with no recently reported acute infections or vaccinations. Only Caucasian adults living in Nashville, Tennessee, USA were represented among the donors. Blood was obtained by leukapheresis, after which PBMCs were separated by Ficoll-Histopaque density gradient centrifugation and cryopreserved in liquid nitrogen vapor phase. Analytical flow cytometry was used to check the purity and quantity of each magnetically sorted T cell population. Each sorted fraction had its genomic DNA isolated and then quantified by UV absorbance on a Nanodrop 2000c.

This receptor was obtained from a woman aged 25 to 39 in good health. The sequencing input was naive CD8+ T cells sorted from blood. What the cell subset or site label conveys for this sample: CD45RA+CCR7+. This chain joins TRBV27 to TRBJ1-5, with the D gene uncertain. This receptor carries the CDR3 CASSPGSLGNQPQHF. The DNA reads as follows: TGTGCCAGCAGTCCTGGGAGTTTGGGGAATCAGCCCCAGCATTTT.